The next 20 T cell receptor beta chains were all read from a single sample in a study of CD8+CD57+ T cells in acquired aplastic anemia. The template for TCR beta VDJ and CDR3 sequence profiling was genomic DNA. TCRdb redid the calling of the reads with MiXCR, one entry per CDR3 protein. The sample yields around 200,000 distinct CDR3 sequences, less than 65% seen once. Sample: sorted CD4+, CD8+, or CD8+CD57+ T cells (not recorded which) from PBMCs. Every receptor here comes from a human donor in good health, serving as a control.

There are many counts of this clonotype. The CDR3 spells CASSLYGGEDEQYF. The DNA for the CDR3 is TGTGCCAGCAGTTTATATGGTGGCGAGGACGAGCAGTACTTC. J is TRBJ2-7 and V is TRBV28; D is unresolved. The CDR3 covers 14 residues. V was cut by 1 base and J by 5 bases, with 12 bases left in between. Germline CDR1 reads MDHEN; CDR2 reads SYDVKM.

This chain connects TRBV2 to TRBJ2-5; 9 bases align to TRBD2. CDR3 length: 16 amino acids. Trimming removed 6 bases from V and 5 bases from J; junction bases left unmatched: 13. The germline CDR1 and CDR2 sequences are SNHLY and FYNNEI. In DNA, the CDR3 is TGTGCCAGCAGGGGGATTGGCGGGGGGGGTGGGGAGACCCAGTACTTC. This translates into CASRGIGGGGGETQYF.

This chain uses TRBV24-1 with TRBJ1-2, with D possibly being TRBD1 (6 bases). The CDR3 consists of 11 residues. Germline CDR1 is KGHDR and CDR2 is SFDVKD. V was cut by 10 bases and J by 4 bases, with 9 bases left in between. CDR3 nucleotides: TGTGCCACGGGGGCTTTCTATGGCTACACCTTC. Its translation is CATGAFYGYTF.

Points on this clonotype: Germline and junction disagree at one end, which may indicate a read error. J is TRBJ2-2 and V is TRBV7-9; perhaps D is TRBD1 or TRBD2 (6 bases each). Per germline, CDR1 SEHNR and CDR2 FQNEAQ (reference sequence). The CDR3 consists of 16 residues. Here the CDR3 DNA reads TGTGCCAGCAGCACCGCAGGGGCTGGAAACACCGGGGGGCTGTTTTTT. Translating gives CASSTAGAGNTGGLFF.

This chain links TRBV25-1 with TRBJ1-2; 7 bases match TRBD1. J was trimmed by 7 bases and V by 6 bases; bases with no gene match: 17. CDR1 is MGHDK, CDR2 SYGVNS, per germline. CDR3 length: 16 residues. The CDR3 region has the DNA TGTGCCAGCAGCGCCGCAGACAGGGCCATCTTGTTTGGCTACACCTTC. Protein product: CASSAADRAILFGYTF.

The V and J genes are TRBV7-2 and TRBJ1-5, with TRBD1 identical over 7 bases. CDR3 length equals 14 residues. Germline V CDR1 and CDR2: SGHTA, FQGNSA. The trim removed 6 bases at V and 3 bases at J, leaving 5 bases unmatched. CDR3 bases: TGTGCCAGCAGGCCGACAGGGCCCAATCAGCCCCAGCATTTT. Translated, it gives CASRPTGPNQPQHF.

This clonotype was seen at least ten times. The V call is TRBV7-8, the J call TRBJ1-5; TRBD1 matches at 8 bases. Germline values: CDR1 SGHVS, CDR2 FQNEAQ. With 5 bases clipped from V and 1 base from J, the junction kept 4 bases outside the gene matches. CDR3 length equals 15 residues. The CDR3 here is CASSPRTGSNQPQHF. CDR3 sequence (DNA): TGTGCCAGCAGCCCGCGGACAGGGAGCAATCAGCCCCAGCATTTT.

The genes are TRBV28 and TRBJ1-6; 9 nucleotides agree with TRBD1. Trimming cost V 6 bases and J 9 bases; bases outside gene matches: 6. CDR3 size: 14 residues. Germline V gene lookup returns CDR1 MDHEN and CDR2 SYDVKM. The CDR3: CASREDRGSSPLHF. CDR3 in DNA: TGTGCCAGCAGGGAGGACAGGGGCAGTTCACCCCTCCACTTT.

This clonotype was counted a few times. This chain uses TRBV24-1 with TRBJ1-5; possible D gene TRBD1, 5 bases. The CDR3 is 16 amino acids. Germline V gives CDR1 KGHDR, CDR2 SFDVKD. V gave up 4 bases and J gave up 7 bases, with 19 bases separating them. The CDR3 region has the DNA TGTGCCACCAGTGAATCTCGCCCAGGGTTAGTCCAGCCCCAGCATTTT. Its translation: CATSESRPGLVQPQHF.

This chain connects TRBV7-6 to TRBJ1-5, with TRBD1 identical over 7 bases. This CDR3 comprises 13 residues. Germline V CDR1 and CDR2: SGHVS, FNYEAQ. With 5 bases clipped from V and 11 bases from J, the junction kept 9 bases outside the gene matches. CDR3 nucleotide sequence: TGTGCCAGCAGCCTCAGGGGGAATGAGGCCCAGCATTTT. Encoded protein: CASSLRGNEAQHF.

In its sample, this clonotype was seen once. The V and J genes are TRBV10-3 and TRBJ2-3; 11 bases are shared with TRBD2. This CDR3 is built from 16 residues. The germline CDR1 and CDR2 sequences are ENHRY and SYGVKD. The junction had 7 bases not matched to a gene; V was cut back by 6 bases and J by 2 bases. The CDR3 protein is CAISHGSGGATDTQYF. The CDR3 bases are TGTGCCATCAGCCATGGTAGCGGGGGGGCCACAGATACGCAGTATTTT.

As to this clonotype: The junction and the germline gene differ at one end; a read error may be behind it. The DNA of the CDR3 is TGTGCCGGCAGCGTTGGACAGGCCACTGAAGCTTTCTTT. Protein: CAGSVGQATEAFF. The chain links TRBV6-5 to TRBJ1-1; 7 nucleotides line up with TRBD1. The CDR3 consists of 13 residues. Per germline, CDR1 MNHEY and CDR2 SVGAGI.

The sample holds many counts of this clonotype. The chain links TRBV3-2 to TRBJ2-1; the table's D call TRBD1 went unverified against the DNA. TRBV3-2 is an annotated pseudogene. The CDR3 runs 12 residues. In DNA form, the CDR3 reads TGTGCCAGCAGCAACACAGGGAATGAGCAGTTCTTC. Its translation is CASSNTGNEQFF.

In this sample, this clonotype turned up once. The chain couples TRBV12-3 or TRBV12-4 to TRBJ2-7; D may be TRBD2 (6 bases). V lost 4 bases and J lost 3, with 10 bases in between. This CDR3 has 13 residues. CDR3 residues: CASSWDSLYEQYF. As DNA, the CDR3 is TGTGCCAGCAGTTGGGACTCCCTCTACGAGCAGTACTTC.

About this clonotype: A much larger clone is a single base away; this may be a read error. This sequence joins TRBV7-6 and TRBJ1-4; TRBD1 is a possible D gene (5 bases). TRBJ2-2 explains the end of the DNA better; the J call may be wrong. Germline V gives CDR1 SGHVS, CDR2 FNYEAQ. The CDR3 consists of 13 residues. The CDR3 DNA is TGTGCCAGCAGCTTAGGGGGCAACGGGGAGCTGTTTTTT. Amino acid sequence: CASSLGGNGELFF.

This clonotype was recorded many times. V usage is TRBV5-1 and J usage is TRBJ2-3; 12 bases map to TRBD2. This CDR3 spans 16 amino acids. Germline lookup yields CDR1 SGHRS and CDR2 YFSETQ. V trimming: 0 bases; J trimming: 5 bases; junction bases outside the gene matches: 4. CDR3: CASSLVLAGGKDTQYF. In DNA form, the CDR3 reads TGCGCCAGCAGCTTGGTACTAGCGGGGGGCAAAGATACGCAGTATTTT.

This chain links TRBV30 with TRBJ1-6; D possibly corresponds to TRBD1 (6 bases). The germline V and J ends were trimmed by 0 bases and 5 bases, with 11 bases remaining between them. CDR1 GTSNPN and CDR2 SVGIG come from the germline V gene (reference sequence). This CDR3 has 15 residues. CDR3 in amino acids: CAWSVQGSNNSPLHF. CDR3 sequence (DNA): TGTGCCTGGAGTGTACAGGGTTCGAATAATTCACCCCTCCACTTT.

The CDR3 nucleotides read TGTGCCAGCAGGGTAGTTATGAACACTGAAGCTTTCTTT. This encodes CASRVVMNTEAFF. The rearrangement joins TRBV2 to TRBJ1-1; D gene ambiguous. Per the germline V gene, CDR1 is SNHLY and CDR2 is FYNNEI. The CDR3 is 13 residues long. The ends were cut back, 6 bases at V and 0 bases at J, with 8 bases in the middle.

The V and J genes are TRBV2 and TRBJ1-5; D gene uncertain. The CDR3 has 12 amino acids. The germline V gene has CDR1 SNHLY and CDR2 FYNNEI. With 6 bases removed from V and 6 bases from J, the gap between germline ends came to 9 bases. The CDR3 protein is CASSFPSQPQHF. DNA for the CDR3: TGTGCCAGCAGCTTTCCCAGTCAGCCCCAGCATTTT.

The table lists this clonotype with a few counts. A much more abundant neighbour one base away suggests this may be a read error. This chain connects TRBV20-1 to TRBJ1-1, with no clear D. Looked up from germline, CDR1 is DFQATT and CDR2 is SNEGSKA (reference sequence). The CDR3 consists of 13 residues. The CDR3 DNA reads as TGCAGTGCTAGAAAATGGGTGAACATTGAAGCTTTCTTT. Amino acids: CSARKWVNIEAFF.